The next 10 T cell receptor beta chains were all read from a single sample in a study of blood T cell repertoires in COVID-19. The method was immunoSEQ multiplex PCR; TCRdb's version includes in-frame clones alone and lacks a portion of them. The sample includes tens of thousands of clones, approximately 83% of them seen just once. The material sequenced was peripheral blood. The receptors shown here come from a human donor in a cohort sampled during active COVID-19.

V gene TRBV5-1 combines with J gene TRBJ2-5, with D unclear. From germline, CDR1 is SGHRS and CDR2 YFSETQ. V gave up 1 base and J gave up 2 bases, with 15 bases separating them. This CDR3 has 16 amino acids. CDR3 loop: CASSLKFRQQQETQYF. As DNA, the CDR3 is TGCGCCAGCAGCTTGAAGTTCAGGCAACAACAAGAGACCCAGTACTTC.

The chain recombines TRBV19 with TRBJ2-7; 7 bases map to TRBD2. The V gene's germline CDR1 is LNHDA and CDR2 SQIVND (reference sequence). CDR3 length equals 16 residues. The V segment lost 3 bases and the J segment 6 bases; nucleotides outside the gene matches: 14. The CDR3 DNA reads TGTGCCAGTAGTATTCTGTGGCGGGAGCATTCAGGCGAGCAGTACTTC. It encodes CASSILWREHSGEQYF.

The chain is built from TRBV6-6 and TRBJ2-2; possible D gene TRBD2, 6 bases. Trimming removed 0 bases from V and 5 bases from J, with 13 bases in between. The length of the CDR3 is 16 residues. CDR1 is MNHNY, CDR2 SVGAGI, per germline (reference sequence). The CDR3 region is CASSYSGGMVTGELFF. CDR3 nucleotides: TGTGCCAGCAGTTACTCGGGGGGAATGGTGACCGGGGAGCTGTTTTTT.

The V gene is TRBV6-5, the J gene TRBJ2-7, with 10 bases that match TRBD1. The CDR3 runs 15 residues. The germline CDR1 and CDR2 sequences are MNHEY and SVGAGI. Unmatched junction bases numbered 7, after V lost 7 bases and J lost 1 base. The chain's CDR3 is CASKNRDRGSYEQYF. The CDR3 DNA is TGTGCCAGCAAGAACCGGGACAGGGGTTCCTACGAGCAGTACTTC.

V usage is TRBV28 and J usage is TRBJ1-5; 7 bases are shared with TRBD1. Losses at the gene ends were 3 bases for V and 3 bases for J; bases not matched to a gene: 2. This CDR3 contains 14 residues. In germline, CDR1 is MDHEN, CDR2 SYDVKM. CDR3 residues: CASSLGQLNQPQHF. The CDR3 nucleotides are TGTGCCAGCAGTTTGGGACAGCTCAATCAGCCCCAGCATTTT.

The chain couples TRBV11-3 to TRBJ2-1; D might be TRBD2 (5 bases). CDR1 and CDR2 (germline): SGHNT, YENEEA. The CDR3 has 15 residues. The ends were cut back, 5 bases at V and 0 bases at J, with 11 bases in the middle. CDR3 bases: TGTGCCAGCAGCCGTACTAGGAGCTCCTACAATGAGCAGTTCTTC. Its protein product is CASSRTRSSYNEQFF.

The CDR3 DNA reads as TGTGCCAGCAGCTACACGGTGGGGGGGGAGACCCAGTACTTC. This codes for CASSYTVGGETQYF. This chain connects TRBV11-2 to TRBJ2-5; TRBD2 matches 7 bases. With V trimmed by 4 bases and J by 5 bases, 7 bases remained unmatched. The CDR3 is 14 amino acids. Germline values: CDR1 SGHAT, CDR2 FQNNGV.

A few counts support this clone. Other DNA variants within this sample encode the same CDR3. The CDR3 sequence: CASSPGSYEQYF. The CDR3 DNA reads TGTGCCAGCAGCCCCGGGTCCTACGAGCAGTACTTC. The rearrangement uses TRBV7-9 and TRBJ2-7; D gene unclear. Germline loops: CDR1 SEHNR, CDR2 FQNEAQ (reference sequence). The V end was cut by 5 bases, the J end by 1 base, with 6 bases between. CDR3 length equals 12 residues.

This clone is a singleton in its sample. J is TRBJ1-1 and V is TRBV5-1; a weak D match, TRBD1 (6 bases). Germline assignment: CDR1 SGHRS and CDR2 YFSETQ. The CDR3 sequence is 15 residues long. V gave up 0 bases and J gave up 2 bases, with 11 bases separating them. This chain's CDR3 is CASSLVAGTNTEAFF. CDR3 sequence (DNA): TGCGCCAGCAGCTTGGTGGCCGGGACAAACACTGAAGCTTTCTTT. Supplemented by reference TRBV5-1 and TRBJ1-1, the full variable domain reads KAGVTQTPRYLIKTRGQQVTLSCSPISGHRSVSWYQQTPGQGLQFLFEYFSETQRNKGNFPGRFSGRQFSNSRSEMNVSTLELGDSALYLCASSLVAGTNTEAFFGQGTRLTVV.

V usage is TRBV5-1 and J usage is TRBJ2-5; perhaps TRBD1 as D (5 bases). The V gene lost 5 bases and the J gene lost 5 bases, with 16 bases spanning the gap. This CDR3 region has 14 residues. From germline, CDR1 is SGHRS and CDR2 YFSETQ. CDR3 in DNA: TGCGCCAGCAGAAACCTGTTTGGGGCCGAGACCCAGTACTTC. Translating it yields CASRNLFGAETQYF.